This T cell receptor (beta chain) came from a study of blood T cell repertoires in COVID-19. Study in general: Samples came from the United States, Italy and Spain, spanning acute and convalescent COVID-19. Sources were T cells, B-cell-depleted T cells, or PBMCs; the material itself was cDNA or gDNA.

In the original workflow: The assay estimated nucleated cells by amplifying reference gene primers. Generated by immunoSEQ multiplex PCR, the TCRdb table keeps only in-frame clones and is missing some. From that table come the V and J calls and clone size; the DNA was used to work out D and trimming. This sample yields roughly 49,000 clones, of which roughly nine tenths are seen a single time; about 10% belongs to the top ten. The germline V and J ends were trimmed by 3 bases and 6 bases, with 6 bases remaining between them. The CDR3 is 12 residues long. The sequence came from a woman of 80 years or more with acute or convalescent COVID-19. V and J are TRBV12-3 or TRBV12-4 and TRBJ1-5; D gene uncertain. The material sequenced was peripheral blood. CDR3 DNA: TGTGCCAGCAGTTTGCCAGGTCAGCCCCAGCATTTT. It yields the protein CASSLPGQPQHF.